This T cell receptor beta chain came from a study of human T cells and chemical hapten exposure. As for the study in general: Patients were mainly female, each with alopecia areata, totalis or universalis.

Findings of the study overall: TCRs exceeding 1 in 1000 frequency stayed unchanged with DPC sensitization.

Only a few counts were recorded for this clonotype. Its specificity is not known. The time point here: patch test 2, 6 weeks after DPC sensitization. As to treatment: therapeutic diphenylcyclopropenone sensitization with weekly scalp DPC. Unfractionated whole blood was the source from which total RNA was extracted. Individual cDNA molecules in this library carried unique molecular identifiers. Via MiXCR, TCRdb re-called the RACE reads, giving one row per CDR3 protein. This sample has about 40,000 distinct CDR3 sequences, with over 3% found just once. The V and J ends lost 2 bases and 7 bases respectively, with 25 bases between them. This CDR3 is built from 17 residues. In germline, CDR1 is SGHRS, CDR2 YFSETQ.

This sample comprised whole blood, obtained in connection with sensitization to the hapten diphenylcyclopropenone (DPC). The V and J genes are TRBV5-1 and TRBJ2-7, with a possible D match to TRBD1 (5 bases). The sequence was collected from a man aged 35 to 55 with alopecia areata. Some clones in this sample may be carry-over from other donors' samples. CDR3 coding DNA: TGCGCCAGCAGCTTACCAGGGTCCACCACCCAGCTTAGGGAGCAGTACTTC. Amino acid sequence: CASSLPGSTTQLREQYF.